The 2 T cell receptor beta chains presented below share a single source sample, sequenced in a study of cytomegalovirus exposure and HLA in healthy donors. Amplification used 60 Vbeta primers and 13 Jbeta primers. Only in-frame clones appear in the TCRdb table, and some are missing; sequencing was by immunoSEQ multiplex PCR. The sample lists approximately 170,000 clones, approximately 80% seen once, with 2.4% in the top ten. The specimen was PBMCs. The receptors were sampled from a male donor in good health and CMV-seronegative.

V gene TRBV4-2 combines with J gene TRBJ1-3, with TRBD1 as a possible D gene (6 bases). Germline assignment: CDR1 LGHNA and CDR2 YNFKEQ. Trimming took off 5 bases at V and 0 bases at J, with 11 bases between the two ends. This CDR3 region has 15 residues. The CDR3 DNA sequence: TGTGCCAGCAGCAGGACAGCTAGCTCTGGAAACACCATATATTTT. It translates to CASSRTASSGNTIYF.

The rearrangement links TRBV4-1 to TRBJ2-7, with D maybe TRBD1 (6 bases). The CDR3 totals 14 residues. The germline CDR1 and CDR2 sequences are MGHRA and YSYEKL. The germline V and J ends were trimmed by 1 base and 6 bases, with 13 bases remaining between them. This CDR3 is CASSQGQGLGEQYF. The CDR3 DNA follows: TGCGCCAGCAGCCAAGGGCAGGGGTTGGGCGAGCAGTACTTC.